What follows describes a single TCR beta chain. Recently diagnosed hyperthyroidism of less than 2 months' duration affected patients aged 18 to 65. The sample is drawn from a study of T cells in Graves' hyperthyroidism and ophthalmopathy. There were TCR beta CDR3 regions amplified from RNA transcripts. An initial round of RT-PCR targeting the TCR CDR3 relied on the HTBI primer set. MiXCR, run by TCRdb on the multiplex PCR reads, gives a single entry per CDR3 protein. This repertoire shows roughly 800,000 distinct CDR3 sequences, 38% found once; its top ten account for approximately 10%. This receptor was taken from a young man with Graves' hyperthyroidism. Sequenced sample: blood.

The CDR3 nucleotides read TGTGCCAGCCAAAGGGGGAGCTCTGGGGCCAACGTCCTGACTTTC. It codes for CASQRGSSGANVLTF. The chain links TRBV25-1 to TRBJ2-6; D possibly corresponds to TRBD1 (6 bases). From germline, CDR1 is MGHDK and CDR2 SYGVNS. There are 15 residues in the CDR3. Trimming removed 8 bases at V and 0 bases at J, with 11 bases between.